Presented here are 14 T cell receptor beta chains from one specimen sequenced in a study of early T cells in non-severe SARS-CoV-2 infection. TCRdb independently ran MiXCR on the 5' RACE reads; one entry per CDR3 protein. The data contain about 54,000 distinct CDR3 sequences, about 6.1% of them singletons. Source: whole blood, taken at baseline. These TCRs come from an adult who was a healthcare worker with PCR-confirmed SARS-CoV-2 infection or an uninfected control (not recorded which).

This rearrangement joins TRBV13 to TRBJ2-7, with a possible D match to TRBD1 (6 bases). Germline-derived CDR1 and CDR2 are PRHDT and FYEKMQ (reference sequence). Trimming took off 4 bases at V and 7 bases at J, with 11 bases between the two ends. The CDR3 is 12 residues long. Here the CDR3 DNA reads TGTGCCAGCAGCTCGGGAAGGGGGGAGCAGTACTTC. It is translated as CASSSGRGEQYF.

The chain combines TRBV7-2 with TRBJ2-1, with 7 nucleotides matching TRBD2. V lost 0 bases, J lost 11 bases, and 13 bases stayed unmatched. The CDR3 is 16 residues long. The germline gives CDR1 SGHTA, CDR2 FQGNSA. The chain's CDR3 is CASSLAGSGTIYKQFF. In nucleotides, the CDR3 is TGTGCCAGCAGCTTAGCCGGTTCCGGGACTATATATAAGCAGTTCTTC.

There are many counts of this clonotype. DNA for the CDR3: TGTGCCAGCAGCTTAGACAGACACAATGAGCAGTTCTTC. Translation: CASSLDRHNEQFF. This chain links TRBV11-3 with TRBJ2-1, with D uncertain. This CDR3 contains 13 residues. Trimming took off 0 bases at V and 5 bases at J, with 5 bases between the two ends. Germline-derived CDR1 and CDR2 are SGHNT and YENEEA.

This clonotype was observed at least ten times. This CDR3 is CASRLRELDGYTF. The DNA for the CDR3 is TGTGCCAGCAGACTACGGGAGTTGGATGGCTACACCTTC. J is TRBJ1-2 and V is TRBV7-2; D is undetermined. The germline gives CDR1 SGHTA, CDR2 FQGNSA. The CDR3 extends over 13 amino acids. V was cut by 6 bases and J by 6 bases, with 14 bases left in between.

This clonotype was counted between two and nine times. The chain links TRBV5-5 to TRBJ2-7; 8 nucleotides match TRBD1. CDR1 and CDR2 from the germline V gene are SGHKS and YYEKEE (reference sequence). The CDR3 has 14 amino acids. V lost 3 bases and J lost 3; bases outside the gene matches: 5. The CDR3 DNA is TGTGCCAGCAGCTACTGGACAGGGATCTACGAGCAGTACTTC. The encoded protein is CASSYWTGIYEQYF.

In its sample, this clonotype was seen a few times. J is TRBJ2-2 and V is TRBV2; D may be TRBD1 (6 bases). V lost 7 bases to trimming and J lost 4 bases, with 10 bases between them. From germline, CDR1 is SNHLY and CDR2 FYNNEI. This CDR3 is built from 13 residues. The CDR3 nucleotides are TGTGCCAGCACCCGGACAGTCACCGGGGAGCTGTTTTTT. The encoded protein is CASTRTVTGELFF. The whole variable domain, filled in from reference TRBV2 and TRBJ2-2, reads EPEVTQTPSHQVTQMGQEVILRCVPISNHLYFYWYRQILGQKVEFLVSFYNNEISEKSEIFDDQFSVERPDGSNFTLKIRSTKLEDSAMYFCASTRTVTGELFFGEGSRLTVL.

Only a few counts were recorded for this clonotype. The chain links TRBV27 to TRBJ1-1; weak D call: TRBD1 (6 bases). CDR3 length equals 15 residues. V lost 1 base and J lost 1, with 10 bases in between. CDR1 and CDR2 from the germline V gene are MNHEY and SMNVEV (reference sequence). CDR3 loop: CASSLLGGANTEAFF. The CDR3 DNA follows: TGTGCCAGCAGTTTATTGGGGGGGGCGAACACTGAAGCTTTCTTT.

In this sample, this clonotype turned up a few times. The rearrangement joins TRBV20-1 to TRBJ1-1; tentatively, D is TRBD1 (5 bases). The CDR3 runs 13 residues. V was pared by 6 bases and J by 1 base, with 12 bases between. Germline assignment: CDR1 DFQATT and CDR2 SNEGSKA (reference sequence). The CDR3 bases are TGCAGTGCCATGCGACAGACGAACACTGAAGCTTTCTTT. It yields the protein CSAMRQTNTEAFF.

This clonotype was detected only a few times. CDR3 in amino acids: CASSVVGRTDTQYF. The CDR3 DNA is TGTGCCAGCAGCGTAGTTGGCCGCACAGATACGCAGTATTTT. The V and J genes are TRBV9 and TRBJ2-3; D uncertain. The CDR3 covers 14 residues. The V end was cut by 0 bases, the J end by 1 base, with 6 bases between. Germline CDR1 is SGDLS and CDR2 is YYNGEE.

The V call is TRBV6-2 or TRBV6-3, the J call TRBJ2-7, with D tentatively TRBD2 (5 bases). V lost 2 bases and J 5 bases, leaving 13 bases between the germline ends. Germline CDR1 is MNHEY and CDR2 is SVGEGT. The CDR3 runs 14 residues. The CDR3 DNA reads as TGTGCCAGCAGTTACGACCCCTTGAGGGACGAGCAGTACTTC. This encodes CASSYDPLRDEQYF.

J is TRBJ2-3 and V is TRBV5-4; 12 bases align to TRBD2. V shed 2 bases, J shed 0 bases, and the junction held 10 bases outside the gene matches. The CDR3 totals 19 residues. Germline V gives CDR1 SGHNT, CDR2 YYREEE (reference sequence). This CDR3 is CASSFGLAGGPVSTDTQYF. DNA for the CDR3: TGTGCCAGCAGCTTCGGGCTAGCGGGGGGGCCTGTGAGCACAGATACGCAGTATTTT. Full variable domain (outside the CDR3, taken from reference TRBV5-4 and TRBJ2-3): ETGVTQSPTHLIKTRGQQVTLRCSSQSGHNTVSWYQQALGQGPQFIFQYYREEENGRGNFPPRFSGLQFPNYSSELNVNALELDDSALYLCASSFGLAGGPVSTDTQYFGPGTRLTVL.

This sequence joins TRBV29-1 and TRBJ2-7; 8 positions match TRBD2. Per the germline V gene, CDR1 is SQVTM and CDR2 is ANQGSEA. The CDR3 extends over 14 amino acids. V shed 3 bases and J 6 bases; nucleotides not matched to a gene: 10. CDR3 protein: CSVDPGLEGGEQYF. In DNA form, the CDR3 reads TGCAGCGTTGACCCGGGACTAGAAGGGGGCGAGCAGTACTTC.

In this sample, this clonotype turned up a few times. J is TRBJ2-1 and V is TRBV28, with TRBD1 as a possible D gene (6 bases). The V gene's germline CDR1 is MDHEN and CDR2 SYDVKM. The CDR3 length is 14 residues. V was trimmed by 4 bases and J by 8 bases, leaving 15 bases between them. This CDR3 is CASSSGQILHEQFF. The DNA of the CDR3 is TGTGCCAGCAGTTCCGGACAGATCCTCCATGAGCAGTTCTTC.

In this sample, this clonotype turned up a few times. The chain employs TRBV27 and TRBJ2-2; a weak D match, TRBD1 (5 bases). V shed 3 bases and J shed 5 bases, with 13 bases lying between them. From germline, CDR1 is MNHEY and CDR2 SMNVEV (reference sequence). This CDR3 contains 15 residues. The CDR3 region is CASSFKTGGTGELFF. In nucleotides, the CDR3 is TGTGCCAGCAGTTTTAAAACAGGCGGAACCGGGGAGCTGTTTTTT.